What follows describes a single T cell receptor beta chain. The sample is drawn from a study of blood T cell repertoires in COVID-19. About the study: Sites across the United States, Italy and Spain contributed samples from acute and convalescent COVID-19. T cells, B-cell-depleted T cells, or PBMCs provided the cDNA or gDNA that served as material.

Authors' methods: The authors estimated nucleated cell counts from reference gene primer amplification. The assay was immunoSEQ multiplex PCR, and TCRdb's table has in-frame clones only and misses some. V and J calls and clone size are copied from that table; D and trimming were computed from the DNA. The sample holds about 110,000 clones, roughly two thirds seen once. The material sequenced was peripheral blood. The TCR sequence derives from a man older than 75 with acute or convalescent COVID-19.

The CDR3 DNA sequence: TGTGCCAGCAGCCGGGACAGGGACACCGGGGAGCTGTTTTTT. It yields the protein CASSRDRDTGELFF. This sequence joins TRBV5-4 and TRBJ2-2; TRBD1 matches at 9 bases. The V and J ends lost 4 bases and 3 bases, in that order; junction bases with no gene match: 1. Looked up from germline, CDR1 is SGHNT and CDR2 is YYREEE (reference sequence). The CDR3 sequence is 14 residues long.